These T cell receptor beta chains were read from a single sample in a study of T cells in Graves' hyperthyroidism and ophthalmopathy. In TCRdb, the multiplex PCR reads were re-called with MiXCR into one record per CDR3 protein. The sample consists of just under 750,000 distinct CDR3 sequences, 35% of them appearing once. Sequencing was carried out using blood. These receptor sequences come from a woman aged 40 to 49 with Graves' hyperthyroidism. CDR3s include the opening cysteine and the closing phenylalanine or tryptophan. The D gene is left open where the match is weak. Clone size is shown for a subset of rows, as once, few, many or a class of expanded clone.

abundance,v_gene,d_gene,j_gene,CDR3aa,CDR3nt
many,TRBV20-1,NA,TRBJ2-7,CSARLLHEQYF,TGCAGTGCTAGACTCCTTCACGAGCAGTACTTC
NA,TRBV19,NA,TRBJ1-2,CASSIRPTDGYTF,TGTGCCAGTAGTATTCGCCCGACAGATGGCTACACCTTC
many,TRBV7-9,NA,TRBJ1-2,CASSLSLENYGYTF,TGTGCCAGCAGCTTGTCGTTGGAGAACTATGGCTACACCTTC
NA,TRBV12-5,NA,TRBJ1-5,CAGSFSSTNQPQHF,TGTGCCGGCAGTTTCTCGAGTACCAATCAGCCCCAGCATTTT
NA,TRBV6-6,TRBD2,TRBJ2-7,CASRTGGGSYEQYF,TGTGCCAGCAGGACTGGGGGGGGGTCCTACGAGCAGTACTTC
many,TRBV19,NA,TRBJ2-5,CASSIPARGDQYF,TGTGCCAGTAGTATTCCCGCCCGCGGTGACCAGTACTTC
NA,TRBV6-5,NA,TRBJ2-7,CASTREDSYEQYF,TGTGCCAGCACCAGGGAGGACTCCTACGAGCAGTACTTC
NA,TRBV15,TRBD2,TRBJ2-3,CATSKAGGLTDTQYF,TGTGCCACCAGCAAAGCGGGGGGCCTCACAGATACGCAGTATTTT
NA,TRBV27,NA,TRBJ2-7,CARPNRVNLAEQYF,TGTGCCAGGCCTAACAGGGTCAATCTGGCCGAGCAGTACTTC
many,TRBV4-1,NA,TRBJ2-7,CASSQTGTLTYEQYF,TGCGCCAGCAGCCAGACCGGGACACTTACCTACGAGCAGTACTTC
many,TRBV9,NA,TRBJ1-1,CASSVGRGEAFF,TGTGCCAGCAGCGTAGGTCGCGGTGAAGCTTTCTTT
many,TRBV19,NA,TRBJ1-1,CASRIQGSNTEAFF,TGTGCCAGTAGGATCCAGGGTTCGAACACTGAAGCTTTCTTT
once,TRBV30,NA,TRBJ1-1,CAWGVAGEAFF,TGTGCCTGGGGAGTAGCGGGTGAAGCTTTCTTT
many,TRBV7-9,NA,TRBJ2-7,CASSPVPSYEQYF,TGTGCCAGCAGCCCGGTTCCTTCCTACGAGCAGTACTTC
NA,TRBV7-9,NA,TRBJ2-7,CASSPTKDRDYSHEQYF,TGTGCCAGCAGCCCCACTAAGGACAGGGACTATTCCCACGAGCAGTACTTC
NA,TRBV12-3/TRBV12-4,NA,TRBJ1-1,CASTRSGQINTEAFF,TGTGCCAGCACGCGGAGTGGACAGATTAACACTGAAGCTTTCTTT